The 2 T cell receptor beta chains below were found in one sample sequenced in a study of T cell responses to AZD1222 COVID-19 vaccine. Method: immunoSEQ multiplex PCR; TCRdb's copy keeps in-frame clones and lacks some. Of over 130,000 clones listed, just over 85% are singletons. The material sequenced was peripheral blood, taken on day 0 of AZD1222 vaccination. These receptors originate from an adult in good health.

The chain links TRBV27 to TRBJ2-3; D gene uncertain. In germline, CDR1 is MNHEY, CDR2 SMNVEV (reference sequence). Trimming took off 4 bases at V and 1 base at J, with 6 bases between the two ends. The length of the CDR3 is 13 residues. The CDR3 sequence is CASSYGRTDTQYF. CDR3 bases: TGTGCCAGCAGTTACGGACGCACAGATACGCAGTATTTT.

This chain links TRBV11-3 with TRBJ2-1; TRBD1 might be the D (6 bases). Per germline, CDR1 SGHNT and CDR2 YENEEA. Deletions cut 5 bases from V and 7 bases from J, with 9 bases between. The CDR3 runs 12 residues. The CDR3 DNA follows: TGTGCCAGCAGCGTAACAGGGAATGAGCAGTTCTTC. Translating it yields CASSVTGNEQFF.